The 15 T cell receptor beta chains listed next were all sequenced from one sample in a study of blood T cell repertoires in COVID-19 (dated by TCRdb to between 2020 and 2021). Library preparation employed the immunoSEQ multiplex PCR assay. TCRdb holds this immuneACCESS table with in-frame rearrangements only. Some clones are missing; in checked studies, unresolved V genes explain under half, and the rest has no known cause. For this sample the table gives roughly 340,000 clones, of which 80% to 90% were detected only once. 1% of the sample is held by the ten biggest clonotypes. Sample: PBMCs or T cells enriched from blood (not recorded which). Receptor source: a man younger than 35 who had recovered from COVID-19.

The V gene is TRBV9, the J gene TRBJ1-2; no definite D call. The germline V gene encodes CDR1 SGDLS and CDR2 YYNGEE. V was clipped by 0 bases and J by 4 bases, with 10 bases between them. The CDR3 consists of 14 residues. CDR3 bases: TGTGCCAGCAGCGTAGCCCACGGTAGCTATGGCTACACCTTC. The encoded protein is CASSVAHGSYGYTF.

The gene calls are TRBV27 and TRBJ2-7, with D maybe TRBD1 (6 bases). There are 15 residues in the CDR3. V lost 6 bases and J 4 bases, leaving 19 bases between the germline ends. CDR1 and CDR2 (germline): MNHEY, SMNVEV (reference sequence). The CDR3 DNA sequence: TGTGCCAGCAGAGAACACAGGGCCCCGGCTTACGAGCAGTACTTC. Protein product: CASREHRAPAYEQYF.

This rearrangement joins TRBV20-1 to TRBJ2-1, with D unresolved. The CDR3 sequence is 11 residues long. Germline V gene data show CDR1 as DFQATT and CDR2 as SNEGSKA (reference sequence). The V gene lost 8 bases and the J gene lost 10 bases, with 15 bases spanning the gap. The DNA for the CDR3 is TGCAGTCTACCCTTACGAATGGAGCAGTTCTTC. Translated, it gives CSLPLRMEQFF.

The rearrangement links TRBV5-1 to TRBJ2-5, with 7 bases aligning to TRBD1. Germline assignment: CDR1 SGHRS and CDR2 YFSETQ. The CDR3 has 14 residues. Trimming cost V 5 bases and J 3 bases; bases outside gene matches: 7. CDR3 region: CASSTATGEETQYF. Written as DNA, the CDR3 is TGCGCCAGCAGTACCGCTACAGGGGAAGAGACCCAGTACTTC.

The chain carries TRBV29-1 and TRBJ2-3; TRBD1 matches 8 bases. CDR1 is SQVTM, CDR2 ANQGSEA, per germline. V was clipped by 5 bases and J by 0 bases; unmatched bases: 4. The CDR3 has 14 residues. The CDR3 here is CSVSTGASTDTQYF. The CDR3 DNA reads TGCAGCGTTTCGACAGGGGCTAGCACAGATACGCAGTATTTT.

The chain employs TRBV10-3 and TRBJ1-3; 7 bases line up with TRBD1. This CDR3 has 15 residues. J gave up 1 base and V 6 bases, and 6 bases lay outside the gene matches. CDR1 and CDR2 from the germline V gene are ENHRY and SYGVKD. The CDR3 DNA sequence: TGTGCCATCAGGGGACAGTCCGAATCTGGAAACACCATATATTTT. Amino acid sequence: CAIRGQSESGNTIYF.

CDR3: CASSEGGLTAYNEQFF. The CDR3 DNA follows: TGTGCCAGCAGTGAGGGAGGACTCACAGCCTACAATGAGCAGTTCTTC. The chain joins TRBV6-1 to TRBJ2-1; D possibly corresponds to TRBD2 (6 bases). V lost 3 bases to trimming and J lost 2 bases, with 14 bases between them. In germline, CDR1 is MNHNS, CDR2 SASEGT. CDR3 length equals 16 residues.

This sequence joins TRBV7-8 and TRBJ2-7; 8 positions agree with TRBD1. This CDR3 comprises 13 residues. The trim removed 5 bases at V and 3 bases at J, leaving 3 bases unmatched. From germline, CDR1 is SGHVS and CDR2 FQNEAQ. In DNA form, the CDR3 reads TGTGCCAGCAGCCGGACAGGGAACTACGAGCAGTACTTC. As protein: CASSRTGNYEQYF.

The chain employs TRBV9 and TRBJ2-6, with D possibly being TRBD2 (6 bases). Trimming pared 2 bases from V and 0 bases from J, leaving 15 bases between. Germline CDR1 is SGDLS and CDR2 is YYNGEE. The CDR3 is 18 amino acids. CDR3 in DNA: TGTGCCAGCAGCGTGTCTGAACGGGGAGGCTCTGGGGCCAACGTCCTGACTTTC. Translated: CASSVSERGGSGANVLTF.

The chain uses TRBV7-3 and TRBJ2-5; the match to TRBD2 covers 7 bases. The CDR3 has 14 residues. Trimming at V came to 4 bases and at J to 6 bases, leaving 8 bases not matched to a gene. The germline V gene encodes CDR1 SGHTA and CDR2 FQGTGA. The CDR3 spells CASSSSSSGQTQYF. The CDR3 coding sequence is TGTGCCAGCAGCTCCTCGTCTAGCGGACAGACCCAGTACTTC.

The chain employs TRBV4-2 and TRBJ2-3; D is possibly TRBD1 (5 bases). V was trimmed by 0 bases and J by 3 bases, leaving 10 bases between them. The CDR3 loop spans 15 amino acids. Germline V CDR1 and CDR2: LGHNA, YNFKEQ. The CDR3 here is CASSQEGASTDTQYF. In DNA form, the CDR3 reads TGTGCCAGCAGCCAAGAAGGGGCCTCAACAGATACGCAGTATTTT.

The V and J genes are TRBV5-1 and TRBJ1-1; D is unresolved. Trimming removed 0 bases at V and 6 bases at J, with 12 bases between. The germline V gene has CDR1 SGHRS and CDR2 YFSETQ. The CDR3 has 14 amino acids. CDR3 sequence: CASSLEALRAEAFF. Here the CDR3 DNA reads TGCGCCAGCAGCTTGGAAGCCCTGCGGGCTGAAGCTTTCTTT.

The chain combines TRBV7-2 with TRBJ2-3; 11 nucleotides agree with TRBD2. The CDR3 covers 17 residues. J lost 5 bases, V lost 5 bases, and 12 bases had no gene match. Germline assignment: CDR1 SGHTA and CDR2 FQGNSA. The CDR3 nucleotides read TGTGCCAGCAGCCGCCCACTAGCGGGAGTAGGGTTAGATACGCAGTATTTT. It yields the protein CASSRPLAGVGLDTQYF.

The chain uses TRBV7-8 and TRBJ2-7, with 10 bases fitting TRBD1. The CDR3 loop spans 14 amino acids. Germline V gives CDR1 SGHVS, CDR2 FQNEAQ. J lost 6 bases, V lost 2 bases, and 4 bases had no gene match. DNA for the CDR3: TGTGCCAGCAGCTTATTGGGACAGGGGTCCGAGCAGTACTTC. It is translated as CASSLLGQGSEQYF.

The gene calls are TRBV5-1 and TRBJ2-1, with 9 bases identical to TRBD2. Germline-derived CDR1 and CDR2 are SGHRS and YFSETQ. The CDR3 runs to 15 residues. The junction had 6 bases not matched to a gene; V was cut back by 7 bases and J by 1 base. In DNA form, the CDR3 reads TGCGCCAGCCAAAAAGCGGGAGGTTCCTACAATGAGCAGTTCTTC. It specifies CASQKAGGSYNEQFF.